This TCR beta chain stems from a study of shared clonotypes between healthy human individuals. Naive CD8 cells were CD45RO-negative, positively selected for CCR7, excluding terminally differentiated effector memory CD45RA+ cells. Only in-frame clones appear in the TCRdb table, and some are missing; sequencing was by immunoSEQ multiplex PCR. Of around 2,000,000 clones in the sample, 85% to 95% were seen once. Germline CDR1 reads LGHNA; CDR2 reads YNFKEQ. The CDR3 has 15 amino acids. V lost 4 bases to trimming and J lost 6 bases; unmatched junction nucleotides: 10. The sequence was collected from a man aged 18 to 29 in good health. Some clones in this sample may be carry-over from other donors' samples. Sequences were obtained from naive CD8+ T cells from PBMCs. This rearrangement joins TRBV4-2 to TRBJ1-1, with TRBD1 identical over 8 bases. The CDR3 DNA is TGTGCCAGCAGCCCGACCGGACAGGGCAGGTCTGAAGCTTTCTTT. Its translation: CASSPTGQGRSEAFF.